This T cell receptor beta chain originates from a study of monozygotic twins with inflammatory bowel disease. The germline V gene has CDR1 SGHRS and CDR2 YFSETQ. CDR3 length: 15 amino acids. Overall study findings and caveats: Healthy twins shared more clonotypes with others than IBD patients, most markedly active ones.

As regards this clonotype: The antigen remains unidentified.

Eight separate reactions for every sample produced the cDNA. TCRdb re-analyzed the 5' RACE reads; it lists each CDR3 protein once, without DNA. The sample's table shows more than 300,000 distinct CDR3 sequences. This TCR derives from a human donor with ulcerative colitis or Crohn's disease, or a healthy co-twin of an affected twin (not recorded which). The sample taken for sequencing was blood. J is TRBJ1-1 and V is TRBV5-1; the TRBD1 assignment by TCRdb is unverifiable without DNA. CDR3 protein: CASSSRDRAKTEAFF.